This entry is about one TCR beta chain. This clone was seen only a few times. Its cognate antigen has yet to be identified. Base qualities were left out, and no much larger clone turns up one base away. These data are taken from a study of beta chain features in type 1 diabetes (dated by TCRdb to the late 2010s). Regarding the complete study: Mean age, gender distribution, total cell number and subset yield did not differ between patients and healthy donors. The study compared TCRB repertoires of sorted circulating CD4+ T cell subsets between recently diagnosed type 1 diabetes patients and matched healthy donors. A total of approximately 100 million sorted cells were examined across all samples, and the number of cells per subset was strongly correlated with RNA yield. Regulatory and stem cell-like memory subsets were isolated from only 8 patients and about 8 healthy donors, whereas naive and central memory subsets came from all 30 or so donors.

Trimming costs V 1 base and J 4 bases, and their ends lie 11 bases apart. Including cysteine and phenylalanine, the CDR3 has 15 amino acids. Only the CDR3 DNA stays, 45 bases, in frame from base 1. Per the germline V gene, SGHTA is the CDR1 and FQGNSA is the CDR2. Each donor gave one peripheral blood draw, about 110 mL on average, collected into heparinised tubes. Naive, central memory, regulatory and stem cell-like memory CD4+ T cells were sorted on a BD FACSAria II using a panel including CD45RO, CCR7, CD25, CD127, CD95 and CD27. Every sorted population had a purity above 98%. PBMCs were isolated immediately by Lymphoprep density gradient centrifugation and stained directly without culture. Samples were stained and sorted in pairs, with one healthy donor and one patient per experiment, so that batch effects were minimized. What the authors observed across the whole study: At VDJ recombination sites, patients with type 1 diabetes made fewer insertions and deleted more nucleotides, a pattern implying thymic rearrangement abnormalities. Naive, central memory and regulatory TCRB repertoires appeared to be more alike among patients than among healthy donors. In all four CD4+ subsets, TCRB CDR3 length was moderately but significantly shorter in type 1 diabetes patients. PCR might favor shorter templates, but patient and control samples were amplified and corrected together, so any skew would affect both groups equally. Because small numbers of individuals were included in the HLA sub-analyses, any influence of HLA type on TCRB rearrangement was left unresolved. Because cDNA rather than genomic DNA was sequenced, highly expressing activated cells could have been over-represented, although no difference in activation and CD3 levels was found between groups.

The High Capacity cDNA Reverse Transcription Kit was used to reverse transcribe all of the isolated RNA, meaning that expressed TCRB transcripts were what got sequenced. Deep immunoSEQ sequencing was performed on naive, central memory and regulatory T cell samples, with an average of roughly 3.5 million total reads per sample. Sorted cells were lysed in RLT buffer, and RNA was extracted using DNase-treated RNeasy Micro or Mini kits according to cell number. To prevent cross-contamination, each cell subset was processed individually, whereas patient and healthy donor samples were processed jointly. Using the immunoSEQ multiplex PCR, TCRB sequences were amplified from cDNA into 87-bp fragments spanning the CDR3 region. Sequencing of the amplicons was performed on the Illumina HiSeq platform. The study's processing was this. PCR bias was computationally corrected using synthetic template baselines, reads within Hamming distance 2 were collapsed, and singletons that could not be merged were discarded. Reads were aligned against IMGT to assign V, D and J genes, CDR3 length and insertions or deletions at six rearrangement sites. Within each subset, clonotype counts were normalized to sorted cell number, and only after that were true diversity and Gini coefficients computed with the tcR R package. The overlap coefficient, calculated on TCRB nucleotide sequences, was used to quantify repertoire sharing. Held by TCRdb, this immuneACCESS table contains in-frame sequences only and omits some clones. Under half of the omission traces to an unresolved V gene where checked; the cause of the rest is unknown. From that table come the V and J calls and clone size; the DNA was used to work out D and trimming. Here the sample has some 150,000 clones; roughly 53% occur a single time. The top ten clones comprise under 0.45% of the sample.

Sequencing was done on a sample of Tregs from blood. The intended sense of this specimen's cell subset or site label: regulatory CD4+ T cells. This sequence was found in a man younger than 30 in good health. This receptor chain uses TRBV7-2 and TRBJ1-5, with the D gene too uncertain to name. The DNA is TGTGCCAGCAGCTTAGAAGGAGGTAATAATCAGCCCCAGCATTTT. Translation gives CASSLEGGNNQPQHF.